This passage covers 6 T cell receptor beta chains from one sample sequenced in a study of radiotherapy plus CTLA-4 blockade in lung cancer. Measured with immunoSEQ multiplex PCR; TCRdb has only the in-frame clones, and not every one. Of roughly 100,000 clones detected, around four fifths appear once; the ten largest clones hold approximately 3.4%. The input for sequencing was peripheral blood, taken from a patient treated with radiotherapy plus ipilimumab. The receptor source for this set is a human donor with non-small cell lung cancer who had a partial response to radiotherapy plus ipilimumab.

V gene TRBV5-1 combines with J gene TRBJ1-1; 9 positions agree with TRBD1. CDR1 and CDR2 from the germline V gene are SGHRS and YFSETQ. The CDR3 has 13 amino acids. V trimming: 4 bases; J trimming: 6 bases; junction bases outside the gene matches: 4. The CDR3 nucleotides are TGCGCCAGCAGCCTCGGACAGGGGTCTGAAGCTTTCTTT. Translation gives CASSLGQGSEAFF.

This chain joins TRBV7-2 and TRBJ2-7; D unresolved. CDR3 size: 13 residues. Germline V CDR1 and CDR2: SGHTA, FQGNSA. V was shortened by 0 bases and J by 5 bases, with 8 bases between the two germline ends. The CDR3 bases are TGTGCCAGCAGCTTAGCTAGCCGGGACGAGCAGTACTTC. Protein sequence: CASSLASRDEQYF.

The chain recombines TRBV30 with TRBJ1-5, with TRBD1 as a possible D gene (5 bases). The CDR3 is 15 residues long. Germline V gene data show CDR1 as GTSNPN and CDR2 as SVGIG (reference sequence). V gave up 1 base and J gave up 4 bases, with 14 bases separating them. CDR3 bases: TGTGCCTGGAGTGGGGACTCAGCGGGGAATCAGCCCCAGCATTTT. Translating it yields CAWSGDSAGNQPQHF.

The genes are TRBV9 and TRBJ1-2, with a weak D call TRBD1 (6 bases). The CDR3 length is 15 residues. Trimming stripped 0 bases from V and 6 bases from J, with 15 bases between. CDR1 is SGDLS and CDR2 is YYNGEE in the germline V gene. The CDR3 loop is CASSVEAGGQNGYTF. The CDR3 bases are TGTGCCAGCAGCGTAGAAGCGGGGGGGCAGAATGGCTACACCTTC.

J is TRBJ2-7 and V is TRBV11-1; weak D call: TRBD2 (6 bases). Trimming took 5 bases from V and 6 from J, leaving 11 bases between them. Germline loops: CDR1 SGHAT, CDR2 FQDESV (reference sequence). This CDR3 comprises 12 residues. The DNA for the CDR3 is TGTGCCAGCAGCCAGCTCGGGGGCGAGCAGTACTTC. Translation gives CASSQLGGEQYF.

In its sample, this clone was seen once. The chain employs TRBV5-1 and TRBJ1-3; 9 bases are shared with TRBD1. Germline V lookup: CDR1 SGHRS, CDR2 YFSETQ. Trimming took 5 bases from V and 0 from J; bases not matched to a gene: 6. The CDR3 loop spans 16 amino acids. CDR3: CASSLQGADSGNTIYF. In nucleotides, the CDR3 is TGCGCCAGCAGTTTACAGGGGGCCGACTCTGGAAACACCATATATTTT.